This T cell receptor (beta chain) is drawn from a study of T cell responses to AZD1222 COVID-19 vaccine (dated by TCRdb to the early 2020s). Turning to the overall study: AZD1222 recipients whose second dose came at about 4 weeks and those whose second dose came at about 12 weeks were combined into one group, since spike-specific TCR depth and breadth did not differ between the two schedules. A total of more than 230 trial participants underwent TCR sequencing, of whom about 210 had received two doses of AZD1222 and approximately 25 had received two doses of the MenACWY control vaccine. Trial participants were enrolled by age into subgroups of 18-55, 56-69 and 70-plus years, and 148, 28 and 57 TCR-sequenced participants, respectively, were included in these subgroups. The paper's findings and limits, for the study overall: Conclusions about previously exposed vaccinees are limited because only five to seven AZD1222 recipients were SARS-CoV-2 seropositive at baseline. Epitopes outside the regions mutated in the B.1.351 and B.1.1.7 variants were reportedly recognized by nearly half of the unique spike-specific TCRs. The vaccine-associated CD4 TCRs covered the entire spike protein, and the dominant responses fell in regions 160-218 and 743-854. Because no day 14 peak-response samples were available, repertoires were characterized only after the peak T cell response. Most participants were white British and females outnumbered males, and the authors suggested that clonal diversity may have been underestimated. The 56-69-year group was small, and its depth increase did not reach significance, likely because of low power. After two AZD1222 doses, both the breadth and the depth of spike-specific TCRs were significantly higher than at day 0 and than in MenACWY recipients.

The CDR3 regions of human TCRbeta chains were subjected to immunosequencing. The published analysis was carried out like this. Repertoire TCRs were matched against a reference library of SARS-CoV-2-specific TCRs generated with the MIRA antigen-specificity platform. Breadth meant the fraction of unique TCRs that were SARS-CoV-2-associated, whereas depth meant the fraction of total T cells that were SARS-CoV-2-associated. Using the MIRA data, each spike-specific TCR was mapped to the spike region that the TCR reacts to and placed in a CD4 or CD8 class. Log10-transformed breadth and depth values were compared by one-way ANOVA with Sidak's multiple comparisons tests. Entries here come from immuneACCESS through TCRdb and include only in-frame sequences with V and J called. Some clones fail to appear in such tables; in the studies checked, an unresolved V gene covers under half of the shortfall, and the cause of the remainder is unknown. V and J calls plus clone size are reproduced from that table; the DNA served to infer D and trimming. For this sample the table gives 130,000 to 150,000 clones, of which roughly 90% were detected only once. The ten largest clones capture 5.5% of the sample.

From its cysteine to its phenylalanine, the CDR3 spans 16 amino acids. CDR3 DNA only is kept here, 48 bases in frame from base 1. The germline V gene provides CDR1 MDHEN and CDR2 SYDVKM. V drops 4 bases and J drops 2 bases, leaving 17 bases in between. In the case of this clone: Its antigen is currently not known. Per-base quality was not reported, and no clone a single base away is much larger than it.

The sample's time point label, in plain terms: baseline before first vaccination. Vaccinee samples came from UK trials COV001 and COV002, including a single-blind randomized controlled phase 2/3 trial of AZD1222 (ChAdOx1 nCoV-19) in healthy adults. For TCRbeta chain sequencing, PBMC samples from trial participants were taken at day 0 and at day 28 after the second dose. The chain joins TRBV28 to TRBJ2-5; the D gene is possibly TRBD1, with 5 bases matching. The receptor was isolated from an adult in good health. The specimen comprised peripheral blood, sampled on day 0 of AZD1222 vaccination. The DNA reads TGTGCCAGCAGTTCCATACAGGACCCGTTACAAGAGACCCAGTACTTC. Translated, it gives CASSSIQDPLQETQYF.